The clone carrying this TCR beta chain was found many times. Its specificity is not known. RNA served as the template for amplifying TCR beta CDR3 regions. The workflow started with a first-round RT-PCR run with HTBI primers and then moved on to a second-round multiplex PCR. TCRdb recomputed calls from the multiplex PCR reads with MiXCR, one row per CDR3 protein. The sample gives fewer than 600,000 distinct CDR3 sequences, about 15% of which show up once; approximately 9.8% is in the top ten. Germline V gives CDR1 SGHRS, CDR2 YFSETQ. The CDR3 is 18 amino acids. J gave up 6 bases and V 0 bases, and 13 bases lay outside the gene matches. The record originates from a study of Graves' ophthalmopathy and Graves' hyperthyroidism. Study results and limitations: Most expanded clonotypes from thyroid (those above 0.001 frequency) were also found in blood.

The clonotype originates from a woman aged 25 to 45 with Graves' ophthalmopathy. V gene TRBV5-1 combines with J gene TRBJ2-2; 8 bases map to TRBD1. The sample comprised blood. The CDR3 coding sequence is TGCGCCAGCAGCTTGGCCATTAAGACAGGGGTTTACGCCGGGGAGCTGTTTTTT. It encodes CASSLAIKTGVYAGELFF.